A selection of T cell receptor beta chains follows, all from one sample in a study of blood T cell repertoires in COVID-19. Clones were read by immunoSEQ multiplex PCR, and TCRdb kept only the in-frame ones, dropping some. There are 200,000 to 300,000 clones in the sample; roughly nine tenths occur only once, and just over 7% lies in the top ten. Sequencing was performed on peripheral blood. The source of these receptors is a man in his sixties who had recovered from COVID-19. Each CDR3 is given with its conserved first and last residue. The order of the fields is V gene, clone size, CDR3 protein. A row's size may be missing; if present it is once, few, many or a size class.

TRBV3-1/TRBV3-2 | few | CASSQDAQPLAKNIQYF
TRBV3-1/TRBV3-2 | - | CASSRSTGYNSPLHF
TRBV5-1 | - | CASSLAVTIPNTGELFF
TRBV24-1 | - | CATSDPGQGTYNEQFF
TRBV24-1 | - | CATSEEVDTGELFF
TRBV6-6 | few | CASSYTTNTGELFF
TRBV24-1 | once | CATSDFLGGLNEQFF
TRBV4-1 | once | CASSQEPGQGDGYTF
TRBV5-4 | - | CASTSSSQGARTGELFF
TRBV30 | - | CAWGMGGAQHF
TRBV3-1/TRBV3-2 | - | CASSPHSGQGHLEQYF
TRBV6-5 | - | CASTRTGDYGYTF
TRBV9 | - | CASSGRGSSTDTQYF
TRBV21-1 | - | CASSKALETENTEAFF
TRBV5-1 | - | CASSVGDIQPQHF
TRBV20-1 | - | CSALRSTEAFF
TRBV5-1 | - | CASSLSNRDPDTQYF
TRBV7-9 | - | CASSLVAGYVDEQFF
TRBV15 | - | CATRNNQETQYF
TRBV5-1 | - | CASSLGLAGVYEQYF
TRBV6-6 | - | CASGGDEQFF
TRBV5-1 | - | CASSPGTGGLNSNQPQHF
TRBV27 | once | CASSRGRYEQYF
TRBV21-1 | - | CAICGGAPDTQYF
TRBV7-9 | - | CASSLVSGGANEQFF
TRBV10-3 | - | CATQQTENTEAFF
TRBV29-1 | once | CSVGVAGLGADTQYF
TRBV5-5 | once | CASSPPATRRSDTQYF
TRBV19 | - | CASSMYRGVQPQHF